This TCR beta chain originates from a study of molecular identifiers for immune sequencing clone quantification. Study overall: Four portions were sequenced after RNA from roughly 18,000 or 92,000 naive CD8 cells was split five ways in replicates.

Each CDR3 protein is one row after TCRdb ran MiXCR on the PCR reads. The repertoire has 460,000 or so distinct CDR3 sequences, 25% of them found once; the top ten carry approximately 0.76%. Germline V gene sequence: CDR1 SEHNR, CDR2 FQNEAQ (reference sequence). Trimming stripped 7 bases from V and 7 bases from J, with 17 bases between. This CDR3 has 14 amino acids. The rearrangement joins TRBV7-9 to TRBJ2-1; a possible D gene is TRBD1 (6 bases). The receptor was isolated from a human donor in good health. Some libraries in this study had Jurkat cell RNA spiked in. The source material was naive CD8+ T cells from blood, with Jurkat cell RNA spiked in. The sample's subset: FACS-sorted CD8+CD4-CCR7+CD45RA+ naive T cells. CDR3 sequence reads: CASMGQGWDNEQFF. CDR3 nucleotide sequence: TGTGCCAGCATGGGGCAGGGGTGGGATAATGAGCAGTTCTTC.